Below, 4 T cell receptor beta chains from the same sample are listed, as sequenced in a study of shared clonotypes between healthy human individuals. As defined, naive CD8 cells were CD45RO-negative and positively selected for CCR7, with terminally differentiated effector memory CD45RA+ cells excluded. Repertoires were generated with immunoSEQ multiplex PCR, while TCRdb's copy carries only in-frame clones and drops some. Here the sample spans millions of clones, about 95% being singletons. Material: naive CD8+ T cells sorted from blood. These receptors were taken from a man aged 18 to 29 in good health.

The CDR3 DNA sequence: TGTGCCAGCAGCTTAGGGGCGGGGAAAGAGCAGTACTTC. Translating gives CASSLGAGKEQYF. The rearrangement joins TRBV11-2 to TRBJ2-7; possibly TRBD2 for D (6 bases). Trimming left V 1 base short and J 7 bases short, with 11 bases between. The CDR3 length is 13 residues. Per germline, CDR1 SGHAT and CDR2 FQNNGV.

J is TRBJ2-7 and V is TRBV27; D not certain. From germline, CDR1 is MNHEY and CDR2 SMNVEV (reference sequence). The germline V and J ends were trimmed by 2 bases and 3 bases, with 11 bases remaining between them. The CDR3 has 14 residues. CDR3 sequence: CASSLSKAYYEQYF. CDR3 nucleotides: TGTGCCAGCAGTTTAAGCAAGGCCTACTACGAGCAGTACTTC.

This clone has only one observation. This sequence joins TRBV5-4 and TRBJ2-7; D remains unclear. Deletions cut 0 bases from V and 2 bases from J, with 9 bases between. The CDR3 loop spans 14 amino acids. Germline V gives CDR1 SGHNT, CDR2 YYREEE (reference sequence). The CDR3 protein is CASSLGGQTYEQYF. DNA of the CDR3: TGTGCCAGCAGCTTGGGGGGTCAGACCTACGAGCAGTACTTC.

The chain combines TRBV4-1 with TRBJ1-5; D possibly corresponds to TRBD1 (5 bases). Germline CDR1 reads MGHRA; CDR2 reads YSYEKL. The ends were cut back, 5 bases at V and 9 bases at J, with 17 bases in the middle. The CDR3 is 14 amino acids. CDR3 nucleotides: TGCGCCAGCAGCTCCCGGGACGGCGTTTCGCCCCAGCATTTT. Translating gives CASSSRDGVSPQHF.